These 2 T cell receptor beta chains were all obtained from the same sample, sequenced in a study of blood T cell repertoires in COVID-19. Method: immunoSEQ multiplex PCR; TCRdb's copy keeps in-frame clones and lacks some. The table has some 230,000 clones, 80% to 85% seen once. Material: peripheral blood. These receptors all come from a woman aged 60 to 75 with acute or convalescent COVID-19.

The chain uses TRBV2 and TRBJ1-6, with D tentatively TRBD1 (5 bases). Germline V gives CDR1 SNHLY, CDR2 FYNNEI. This CDR3 contains 15 residues. Trimming shortened V by 5 bases and J by 8 bases, and 16 bases separated the two germline ends. CDR3 loop: CASSQQAVEHSPLHF. CDR3 sequence (DNA): TGTGCCAGCAGTCAACAGGCCGTCGAGCATTCACCCCTCCACTTT.

The gene calls are TRBV5-1 and TRBJ1-4, with 7 nucleotides matching TRBD1. The CDR3 is 18 amino acids. Germline V lookup: CDR1 SGHRS, CDR2 YFSETQ. Trimming cost V 0 bases and J 0 bases; bases outside gene matches: 8. This chain's CDR3 is CASSLGSLGGATNEKLFF. CDR3 in DNA: TGCGCCAGCAGCTTGGGGTCCCTAGGGGGCGCAACTAATGAAAAACTGTTTTTT.